This TCR beta chain was obtained from a study of beta chain features in type 1 diabetes. Each of the CD4+ naive, central memory, regulatory and stem cell-like memory populations was sorted via CD45RO/CCR7/CD25/CD127/CD95/CD27. In all sorted populations, purity surpassed 95%. General study findings and limits: Type 1 diabetes patients had fewer VDJ junction insertions and more deletions.

With respect to this clone: The antigen is undetermined.

Sequencing targeted expressed TCRB transcripts, as all isolated RNA had been reverse transcribed. About 3.6 million reads were obtained on average from naive, central memory and regulatory T cell samples. Clones were read by immunoSEQ multiplex PCR, and TCRdb kept only the in-frame ones, dropping some. The sample holds under 900,000 clones, 15% to 20% seen once. With 10 bases removed from V and 4 bases from J, the gap between germline ends came to 11 bases. CDR3 length: 12 residues. Germline loops: CDR1 MNHEY, CDR2 SVGAGI. The sequence was collected from a woman younger than 35 in good health. The chain links TRBV6-5 to TRBJ2-1; D is unclear. The sample was naive CD4+ T cells from blood. In DNA, the CDR3 is TGTGCCACTTATAAGGAGTACAATGAGCAGTTCTTC. Translation gives CATYKEYNEQFF.